These T cell receptor beta chains were read from a single sample in a study of T-cell reconstitution after alpha-beta-depleted transplantation in children. TCRdb re-called the PCR reads with MiXCR, one entry per CDR3 protein. In the table there are approximately 980,000 distinct CDR3 sequences, roughly 29% of which are singletons. This specimen was PBMCs, mostly from graft donor cells, taken 360 days after TCRalphabeta/CD19-depleted stem cell transplant. The source of these receptors is a boy in the first two years of life who had a stem cell transplant for SCID, so the T cells may come from the graft donor. The CDR3 runs from the conserved cysteine through the conserved F or W. D genes are given only for firm matches. Some rows mark clone size as missing; the rest say once, few, many or name a class of expanded clone.

d_call,v_call,clone_size,j_call,cdr3_aa,cdr3_nt
TRBD2,TRBV12-3/TRBV12-4,many,TRBJ2-1,CASSLGGGAYNEQFF,TGTGCCAGCAGTTTAGGCGGGGGGGCCTACAATGAGCAGTTCTTC
-,TRBV12-3/TRBV12-4,few,TRBJ1-1,CASSLARQSEAFF,TGTGCCAGCTCCCTAGCACGTCAATCGGAAGCTTTCTTT
-,TRBV28,-,TRBJ1-5,CATLFGESNQPQHF,TGTGCCACCCTATTCGGGGAGAGCAATCAGCCCCAGCATTTT
TRBD2,TRBV12-3/TRBV12-4,few,TRBJ2-3,CASSAFRGDLSTDTQYF,TGTGCCAGCAGCGCTTTTCGGGGGGATCTTAGCACAGATACGCAGTATTTT
-,TRBV3-1,-,TRBJ2-5,CASSLAGPIETQYF,TGTGCCAGCAGCCTGGCTGGTCCCATTGAGACCCAGTACTTC
TRBD2,TRBV28,few,TRBJ2-3,CASSFRLAGGLTDTQYF,TGTGCCAGCAGTTTCCGACTAGCGGGGGGGCTAACAGATACGCAGTATTTT
TRBD2,TRBV4-1,-,TRBJ2-5,CASSPWTSGDETQYF,TGCGCCAGCAGCCCGTGGACTAGCGGGGATGAGACCCAGTACTTC
-,TRBV5-1,many,TRBJ2-1,CASSSLMGAMNEQFF,TGCGCCAGCAGCTCCTTGATGGGGGCAATGAATGAGCAGTTCTTC
-,TRBV28,few,TRBJ1-3,CASSAGVSAGGNTIYF,TGTGCCAGCAGTGCCGGGGTGTCGGCCGGTGGAAACACCATATATTTT
-,TRBV5-1,-,TRBJ1-5,CASRPGQGNQPQHF,TGCGCCAGCAGACCGGGGCAGGGGAATCAGCCCCAGCATTTT
-,TRBV7-9,few,TRBJ2-5,CASRGDQETQYF,TGTGCCAGCAGAGGGGACCAAGAGACCCAGTACTTC
-,TRBV12-3/TRBV12-4,-,TRBJ1-1,CASSLSLGMGEAFF,TGTGCCAGCAGTTTGTCACTGGGGATGGGGGAAGCTTTCTTT
-,TRBV27,few,TRBJ2-4,CASTGQNADVQYF,TGTGCCAGCACTGGGCAGAACGCCGATGTTCAGTACTTC
-,TRBV12-3/TRBV12-4,few,TRBJ2-4,CASSLSLAENIQYF,TGTGCCAGCAGTTTGAGTTTAGCCGAAAACATTCAGTACTTC